The 13 T cell receptor beta chains below come from one sample, sequenced in a study of T cell changes during pregnancy in multiple sclerosis. Sequenced by immunoSEQ multiplex PCR; TCRdb stores in-frame clones only, minus some. In the table there are 35,000 to 45,000 clones, around 90% of which are singletons. This specimen consisted of CD4+ T cells from peripheral blood mononuclear cells, obtained in the third trimester of pregnancy. These receptor sequences come from a female donor with multiple sclerosis, enrolled in a pregnancy study.

V gene TRBV5-1 combines with J gene TRBJ2-1; TRBD1 matches 9 bases. V shed 3 bases, J shed 8 bases, and the junction held 12 bases outside the gene matches. Germline CDR1 and CDR2: SGHRS and YFSETQ. The CDR3 loop spans 16 amino acids. CDR3 in DNA: TGCGCCAGCAGCTGGGGAGGACAGGGGCGAGGGGATGAGCAGTTCTTC. Translation: CASSWGGQGRGDEQFF.

This sequence joins TRBV5-8 and TRBJ2-1, with TRBD2 identical over 10 bases. CDR1 SGHTS and CDR2 YDEGEE come from the germline V gene. The junction had 12 bases not matched to a gene; V was cut back by 6 bases and J by 9 bases. There are 15 residues in the CDR3. CDR3 region: CASKGRAGGLGEQFF. DNA for the CDR3: TGTGCCAGCAAGGGTCGAGCGGGAGGGTTAGGTGAGCAGTTCTTC.

This clone was detected a few times. This chain uses TRBV4-1 with TRBJ1-1; TRBD1 aligns across 11 bases. This CDR3 has 15 amino acids. Germline lookup yields CDR1 MGHRA and CDR2 YSYEKL. Trimming took 3 bases from V and 5 from J; bases not matched to a gene: 5. In DNA form, the CDR3 reads TGCGCCAGCAGCCAGGGACAGGGGGTCAGGACTGAAGCTTTCTTT. It is translated as CASSQGQGVRTEAFF.

J is TRBJ1-5 and V is TRBV19, with unresolved D. V lost 4 bases and J 1 base, leaving 8 bases between the germline ends. CDR3 length equals 14 residues. CDR1 and CDR2 (germline): LNHDA, SQIVND (reference sequence). In DNA form, the CDR3 reads TGTGCCAGTAGTAGAGCGGAGAGCAATCAGCCCCAGCATTTT. Its protein product is CASSRAESNQPQHF.

V gene TRBV5-1 combines with J gene TRBJ2-3, with 8 nucleotides matching TRBD2. This CDR3 is built from 15 residues. Germline CDR1 and CDR2: SGHRS and YFSETQ. V shed 4 bases, J shed 0 bases, and the junction held 4 bases outside the gene matches. The CDR3: CASSLRGVSTDTQYF. CDR3 nucleotide sequence: TGCGCCAGCAGCCTGCGGGGGGTTAGCACAGATACGCAGTATTTT.

The rearrangement links TRBV29-1 to TRBJ1-1, with D possibly being TRBD1 (5 bases). This CDR3 is built from 13 residues. V lost 5 bases and J lost 5, with 15 bases in between. Germline CDR1 and CDR2: SQVTM and ANQGSEA. The CDR3 spells CSVPGPGKTEAFF. The DNA for the CDR3 is TGCAGCGTTCCGGGCCCAGGGAAAACTGAAGCTTTCTTT.

This chain links TRBV5-1 with TRBJ2-7; 8 bases agree with TRBD1. V shed 4 bases, J shed 3 bases, and the junction held 9 bases outside the gene matches. CDR3 length: 15 residues. The germline CDR1 and CDR2 sequences are SGHRS and YFSETQ. The CDR3 nucleotides are TGCGCCAGCAGCCGGAACACAGGGGGAATCTACGAGCAGTACTTC. Translating gives CASSRNTGGIYEQYF.

The rearrangement joins TRBV5-1 to TRBJ2-1; tentative D call: TRBD2 (5 bases). This CDR3 spans 11 amino acids. Trimming took 5 bases from V and 12 from J, leaving 12 bases between them. Germline CDR1 and CDR2: SGHRS and YFSETQ. This CDR3 reads CASRSRRRQFF. The CDR3 DNA sequence: TGCGCCAGCAGATCTCGGAGGAGGCAGTTCTTC.

This clone was seen a few times. The V gene is TRBV5-1, the J gene TRBJ1-5; D call uncertain. Germline V lookup: CDR1 SGHRS, CDR2 YFSETQ. The CDR3 loop spans 15 amino acids. Trimming removed 7 bases at V and 4 bases at J, with 18 bases between. Written as DNA, the CDR3 is TGCGCCAGCCGCCGAGGCGAGAGTTTAAATCAGCCCCAGCATTTT. Amino acid sequence: CASRRGESLNQPQHF.

Note on this clone: Germline is not matched at one junction end, which may reflect a read error. V and J are TRBV6-1 and TRBJ1-1; D gene unclear. In germline, CDR1 is MNHNS, CDR2 SASEGT. CDR3 length: 10 residues. The CDR3 here is CASRYTEAFF. The CDR3 bases are TGTGCCAGCAGATACACGGAAGCTTTCTTT.

This clone was seen just once. J is TRBJ2-7 and V is TRBV5-5; TRBD1 aligns across 8 bases. There are 14 residues in the CDR3. V lost 0 bases, J lost 6 bases, and 5 bases stayed unmatched. From germline, CDR1 is SGHKS and CDR2 YYEKEE (reference sequence). The CDR3 DNA is TGTGCCAGCAGCTTGGTACAGGGGGATCCCGAGCAGTACTTC. Translated: CASSLVQGDPEQYF.

The V call is TRBV25-1, the J call TRBJ1-1, with a tentative D call TRBD1 (6 bases). V was trimmed by 4 bases and J by 4 bases, leaving 19 bases between them. The germline V gene encodes CDR1 MGHDK and CDR2 SYGVNS. The CDR3 loop spans 16 amino acids. In DNA form, the CDR3 reads TGTGCCAGCAGTGGGGCTCCAGGGGCGTGGGTCACTGAAGCTTTCTTT. Encoded protein: CASSGAPGAWVTEAFF.

The genes are TRBV30 and TRBJ2-3; D remains ambiguous. Germline values: CDR1 GTSNPN, CDR2 SVGIG (reference sequence). V shed 4 bases and J shed 0 bases, with 14 bases lying between them. The CDR3 spans 15 residues. The CDR3 nucleotides are TGTGCCTGGACGCGGCTAGGCCTTAGCACAGATACGCAGTATTTT. Translation: CAWTRLGLSTDTQYF.